These 18 T cell receptor beta chains came from one sample sequenced in a study of PD-1 blockade in classical Hodgkin lymphoma. Data came from immunoSEQ multiplex PCR; TCRdb stores just in-frame clones and leaves some out. The sample has about 43,000 clones, approximately 70% seen once. Brentuximab vedotin exposure varied, and every patient relapsed after autologous stem cell transplantation. This material consisted of peripheral blood mononuclear cells (PBMCs), taken before the second cycle of nivolumab. These receptors all stem from a human donor with classical Hodgkin lymphoma.

This clone was detected a few times. The rearrangement joins TRBV18 to TRBJ1-3; TRBD1 matches at 10 bases. Germline V gene data show CDR1 as KGHSH and CDR2 as LQKENI. After removal of 5 bases from V and 2 bases from J, the junction contained 9 bases not matched to a gene. There are 17 residues in the CDR3. CDR3 protein: CASSIRQGASAGNTIYF. The CDR3 nucleotides read TGTGCCAGCTCAATTCGACAGGGGGCTAGCGCTGGAAACACCATATATTTT.

V gene TRBV10-3 combines with J gene TRBJ1-4; no definite D call. This CDR3 has 15 amino acids. The ends were cut back, 0 bases at V and 5 bases at J, with 10 bases in the middle. CDR1 ENHRY and CDR2 SYGVKD come from the germline V gene. The DNA of the CDR3 is TGTGCCATCAGTGAGTCCTTCGGAGGGAATGAAAAACTGTTTTTT. This sequence encodes CAISESFGGNEKLFF.

The rearrangement uses TRBV27 and TRBJ1-1; the D is unclear. The V gene lost 7 bases and the J gene lost 4 bases, with 19 bases spanning the gap. This CDR3 region has 15 residues. Per germline, CDR1 MNHEY and CDR2 SMNVEV (reference sequence). CDR3 sequence (DNA): TGTGCCAGCACTCCAGGACCCGTCCCGGGCACTGAAGCTTTCTTT. It yields the protein CASTPGPVPGTEAFF.

The gene calls are TRBV4-3 and TRBJ2-5; no definite D call. V was trimmed by 0 bases and J by 5 bases, leaving 13 bases between them. The CDR3 totals 15 residues. Germline CDR1 is LGHNA and CDR2 is YSLEER. The CDR3 bases are TGCGCCAGCAGCCAAGATCGGGTCGGCTGGGAGACCCAGTACTTC. It translates to CASSQDRVGWETQYF.

The chain employs TRBV30 and TRBJ1-6; no firm D call. Germline V gives CDR1 GTSNPN, CDR2 SVGIG (reference sequence). Between the trimmed V and J ends, which lost 8 bases and 5 bases, there was a span of 13 bases. The length of the CDR3 is 13 residues. The CDR3: CAILKRDNSPLHF. The CDR3 region has the DNA TGTGCCATTCTCAAGCGAGATAATTCACCCCTCCACTTT.

This clone was recorded once. The V gene is TRBV10-3, the J gene TRBJ1-1, with 10 nucleotides matching TRBD1. The germline V gene encodes CDR1 ENHRY and CDR2 SYGVKD. V shed 9 bases and J 4 bases; nucleotides not matched to a gene: 5. This CDR3 spans 13 amino acids. DNA of the CDR3: TGTGCCATGGGACAGGGGCCCGGCACTGAAGCTTTCTTT. This sequence encodes CAMGQGPGTEAFF.

This chain connects TRBV6-4 to TRBJ2-3, with D unresolved. The ends were cut back, 0 bases at V and 2 bases at J, with 3 bases in the middle. There are 13 residues in the CDR3. The germline gives CDR1 MRHNA, CDR2 SNTAGT. This CDR3 is CASSDSPTDTQYF. The CDR3 DNA follows: TGTGCCAGCAGTGACTCGCCCACAGATACGCAGTATTTT.

This clone was seen only once. The chain links TRBV6-5 to TRBJ1-1, with 9 bases fitting TRBD1. The length of the CDR3 is 16 residues. The germline V gene encodes CDR1 MNHEY and CDR2 SVGAGI. Trimming removed 0 bases from V and 9 bases from J; junction bases left unmatched: 11. The CDR3 nucleotides are TGTGCCAGCAGTTACTCGGGGACAGGGAGCCACGTGAAAGCTTTCTTT. It is translated as CASSYSGTGSHVKAFF.

The rearrangement uses TRBV7-2 and TRBJ2-3; D gene unclear. The CDR3 sequence is 15 residues long. Trimming cost V 2 bases and J 3 bases, with 12 bases left between them. Per germline, CDR1 SGHTA and CDR2 FQGNSA. CDR3 sequence reads: CASSLFGAPTDTQYF. CDR3 nucleotide sequence: TGTGCCAGCAGCTTATTCGGCGCCCCGACAGATACGCAGTATTTT. Based on the CDR3 plus reference TRBV7-2 and TRBJ2-3, the full variable domain is GAGVSQSPSNKVTEKGKDVELRCDPISGHTALYWYRQSLGQGLEFLIYFQGNSAPDKSGLPSDRFSAERTGGSVSTLTIQRTQQEDSAVYLCASSLFGAPTDTQYFGPGTRLTVL.

The chain uses TRBV7-2 and TRBJ1-4; 7 nucleotides align to TRBD1. Germline V gene sequence: CDR1 SGHTA, CDR2 FQGNSA. With V trimmed by 5 bases and J by 4 bases, 7 bases remained unmatched. The CDR3 extends over 15 amino acids. CDR3 coding DNA: TGTGCCAGCAGCCTCAGACAGGGTGTTAATGAAAAACTGTTTTTT. It translates to CASSLRQGVNEKLFF.

J is TRBJ1-4 and V is TRBV27, with D possibly being TRBD1 (6 bases). The CDR3 totals 14 residues. The germline gives CDR1 MNHEY, CDR2 SMNVEV (reference sequence). V dropped 6 bases and J dropped 7 bases, with 15 bases sitting between them. CDR3 coding DNA: TGTGCCAGCAGCAACCTCAACAGGGTTGAAAAACTGTTTTTT. It yields the protein CASSNLNRVEKLFF.

This chain joins TRBV9 and TRBJ1-2, with 7 bases aligning to TRBD1. The CDR3 runs to 13 residues. Germline-derived CDR1 and CDR2 are SGDLS and YYNGEE. V dropped 3 bases and J dropped 4; count of bases not matched to a gene: 3. The CDR3 region has the DNA TGTGCCAGCAGCGCCGGGACAGCCTATGGCTACACCTTC. It specifies CASSAGTAYGYTF.

This chain connects TRBV11-2 to TRBJ2-6; D gene unclear. Germline assignment: CDR1 SGHAT and CDR2 FQNNGV. This CDR3 has 16 amino acids. V was trimmed by 4 bases and J by 0 bases, leaving 10 bases between them. CDR3 residues: CASSSNWGSGANVLTF. DNA of the CDR3: TGTGCCAGCAGCTCTAACTGGGGCTCTGGGGCCAACGTCCTGACTTTC.

About this clone: This specimen includes other DNA sequences encoding the same CDR3. CDR3 DNA: TGTGCCAGCAGCTTATCGGGATCTATCCAAGAGACCCAGTACTTC. Its protein product is CASSLSGSIQETQYF. The chain has TRBV7-2 and TRBJ2-5; weak D call: TRBD2 (5 bases). The CDR3 runs 15 residues. V was trimmed by 2 bases and J by 1 base, leaving 11 bases between them. Germline values: CDR1 SGHTA, CDR2 FQGNSA. Drawing the rest from reference TRBV7-2 and TRBJ2-5, the complete variable domain is GAGVSQSPSNKVTEKGKDVELRCDPISGHTALYWYRQSLGQGLEFLIYFQGNSAPDKSGLPSDRFSAERTGGSVSTLTIQRTQQEDSAVYLCASSLSGSIQETQYFGPGTRLLVL.

Concerning this clone: The same CDR3 arises from other DNA sequences in this sample as well. This chain joins TRBV9 and TRBJ2-7; 8 bases are a match to TRBD2. The CDR3 covers 15 residues. From germline, CDR1 is SGDLS and CDR2 YYNGEE. J lost 2 bases, V lost 4 bases, and 8 bases had no gene match. For the CDR3, the DNA is TGTGCCAGCAGCCCTACGGGAGGGAGCACCTACGAGCAGTACTTC. Protein: CASSPTGGSTYEQYF.

A single count supports this clone. V is TRBV19 and J is TRBJ1-5; no definite D call. Trimming pared 10 bases from V and 0 bases from J, leaving 13 bases between. CDR3 length: 14 amino acids. Germline CDR1 and CDR2: LNHDA and SQIVND (reference sequence). CDR3 protein: CAIRTPYSNQPQHF. CDR3 in DNA: TGTGCCATCCGGACCCCTTATAGCAATCAGCCCCAGCATTTT.

The rearrangement joins TRBV27 to TRBJ2-1, with 12 bases that match TRBD2. V trimming: 5 bases; J trimming: 2 bases; junction bases outside the gene matches: 10. The CDR3 spans 18 residues. The germline gives CDR1 MNHEY, CDR2 SMNVEV (reference sequence). The CDR3 DNA reads as TGTGCCAGCAGTCCGACTAGCGGGGGAGCCCCTACCTACAATGAGCAGTTCTTC. It encodes CASSPTSGGAPTYNEQFF.

The CDR3 reads CASSSDRKQNTEAFF. CDR3 coding DNA: TGTGCCAGCAGCTCGGACAGGAAACAGAACACTGAAGCTTTCTTT. The chain links TRBV28 to TRBJ1-1, with 7 bases lining up with TRBD1. The CDR3 has 15 amino acids. The V gene end was trimmed by 6 bases and the J gene end by 1 base; junction bases not matched to a gene: 8. Looked up from germline, CDR1 is MDHEN and CDR2 is SYDVKM.